This T cell receptor (beta chain) is drawn from a study of regulatory T cells in long-lasting Graves disease. Broader study findings: Those with persistent Graves' had less TCR diversity than newly diagnosed patients. Accuracy could have been hurt by small sample size. Researchers reported studying only peripheral blood, not thyroid tissue.

J lost 5 bases, V lost 0 bases, and 8 bases had no gene match. Looked up from germline, CDR1 is SGHRS and CDR2 is YFSETQ. The CDR3 runs to 16 residues. At least ten counts were recorded for this clonotype. Its target is not known. Sequencing libraries for TCR beta were prepared with iRepertoire HTBI primers and Arm-PCR of CDR3 regions. TCRdb processed the multiplex PCR reads anew with MiXCR; each CDR3 protein has one entry. The sample lists about 400,000 distinct CDR3 sequences; around a sixth were seen once. The time point: newly diagnosed GD, antithyroid drugs for less than 3 months. From PBMCs, RNA was extracted and then used to make the TCR library. EDTA tubes held 9 to 10 milliliters of peripheral blood from each patient.

The sequencing here drew on peripheral blood mononuclear cells (PBMCs), taken at new diagnosis, from a patient treated with antithyroid drugs. The TCR sequence derives from a female donor with Graves disease. This chain joins TRBV5-1 and TRBJ2-3; 8 bases line up with TRBD2. CDR3 amino acids: CASSLVSGAGGDTQYF. The DNA of the CDR3 is TGCGCCAGCAGCTTGGTCTCGGGGGCGGGAGGAGATACGCAGTATTTT. Supplemented by reference TRBV5-1 and TRBJ2-3, the full variable domain reads KAGVTQTPRYLIKTRGQQVTLSCSPISGHRSVSWYQQTPGQGLQFLFEYFSETQRNKGNFPGRFSGRQFSNSRSEMNVSTLELGDSALYLCASSLVSGAGGDTQYFGPGTRLTVL.